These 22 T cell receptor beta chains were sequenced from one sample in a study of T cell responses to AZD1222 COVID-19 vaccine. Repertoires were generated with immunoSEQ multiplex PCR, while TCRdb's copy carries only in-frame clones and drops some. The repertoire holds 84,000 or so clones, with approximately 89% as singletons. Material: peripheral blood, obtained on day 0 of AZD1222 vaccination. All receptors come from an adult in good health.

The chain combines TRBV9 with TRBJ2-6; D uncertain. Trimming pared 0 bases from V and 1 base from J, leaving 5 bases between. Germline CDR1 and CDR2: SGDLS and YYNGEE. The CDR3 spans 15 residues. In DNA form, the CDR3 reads TGTGCCAGCAGCGTAGGCAGTTCTGGGGCCAACGTCCTGACTTTC. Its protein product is CASSVGSSGANVLTF.

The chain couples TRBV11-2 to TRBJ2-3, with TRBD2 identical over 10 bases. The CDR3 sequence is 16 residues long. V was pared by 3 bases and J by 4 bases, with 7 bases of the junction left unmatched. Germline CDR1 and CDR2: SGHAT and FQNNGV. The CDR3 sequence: CASSFRLAGSADTQYF. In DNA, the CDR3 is TGTGCCAGCAGCTTCCGACTAGCGGGCTCGGCAGATACGCAGTATTTT.

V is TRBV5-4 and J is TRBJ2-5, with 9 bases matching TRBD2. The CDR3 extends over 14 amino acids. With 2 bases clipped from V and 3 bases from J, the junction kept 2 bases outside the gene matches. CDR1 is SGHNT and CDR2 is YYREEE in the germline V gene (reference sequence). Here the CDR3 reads CASSFSGGEETQYF. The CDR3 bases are TGTGCCAGCAGCTTTAGCGGGGGCGAAGAGACCCAGTACTTC.

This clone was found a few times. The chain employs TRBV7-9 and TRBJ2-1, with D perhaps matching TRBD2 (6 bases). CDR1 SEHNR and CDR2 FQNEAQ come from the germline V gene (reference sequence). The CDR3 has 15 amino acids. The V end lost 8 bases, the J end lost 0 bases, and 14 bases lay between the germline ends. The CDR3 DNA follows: TGTGCCAGCGGGCGGGACCGGAGCTCCTACAATGAGCAGTTCTTC. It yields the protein CASGRDRSSYNEQFF.

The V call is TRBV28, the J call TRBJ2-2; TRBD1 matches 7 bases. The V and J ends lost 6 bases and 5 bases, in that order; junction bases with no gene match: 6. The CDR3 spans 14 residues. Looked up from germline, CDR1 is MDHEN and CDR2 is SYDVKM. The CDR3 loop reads CASSTTGVTGELFF. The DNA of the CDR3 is TGTGCCAGCAGCACTACAGGGGTAACCGGGGAGCTGTTTTTT.

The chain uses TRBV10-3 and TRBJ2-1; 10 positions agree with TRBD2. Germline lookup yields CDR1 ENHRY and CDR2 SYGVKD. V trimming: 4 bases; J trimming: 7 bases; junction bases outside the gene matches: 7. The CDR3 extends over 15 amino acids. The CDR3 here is CAISGKSGGENEQFF. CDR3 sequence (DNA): TGTGCCATCAGTGGCAAAAGCGGGGGGGAAAATGAGCAGTTCTTC.

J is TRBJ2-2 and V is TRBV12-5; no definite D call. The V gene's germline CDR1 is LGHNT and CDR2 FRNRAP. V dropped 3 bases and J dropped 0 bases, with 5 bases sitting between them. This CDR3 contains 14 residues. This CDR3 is CASGLRANTGELFF. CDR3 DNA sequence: TGTGCTAGTGGTTTACGGGCGAACACCGGGGAGCTGTTTTTT. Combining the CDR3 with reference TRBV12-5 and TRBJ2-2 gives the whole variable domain DARVTQTPRHKVTEMGQEVTMRCQPILGHNTVFWYRQTMMQGLELLAYFRNRAPLDDSGMPKDRFSAEMPDATLATLKIQPSEPRDSAVYFCASGLRANTGELFFGEGSRLTVL.

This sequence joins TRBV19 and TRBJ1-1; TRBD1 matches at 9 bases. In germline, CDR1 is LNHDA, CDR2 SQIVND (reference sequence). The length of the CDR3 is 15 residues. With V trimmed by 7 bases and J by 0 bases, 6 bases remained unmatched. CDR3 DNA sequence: TGTGCCAGTATTAACAGGGGGCGAATGAACACTGAAGCTTTCTTT. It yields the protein CASINRGRMNTEAFF.

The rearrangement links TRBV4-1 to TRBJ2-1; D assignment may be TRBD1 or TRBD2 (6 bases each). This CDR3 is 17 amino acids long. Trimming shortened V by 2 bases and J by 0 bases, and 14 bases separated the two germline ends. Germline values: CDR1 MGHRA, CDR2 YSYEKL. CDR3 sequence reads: CASSQRGRAPSYNEQFF. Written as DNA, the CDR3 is TGCGCCAGCAGCCAACGGGGGCGGGCACCCTCCTACAATGAGCAGTTCTTC.

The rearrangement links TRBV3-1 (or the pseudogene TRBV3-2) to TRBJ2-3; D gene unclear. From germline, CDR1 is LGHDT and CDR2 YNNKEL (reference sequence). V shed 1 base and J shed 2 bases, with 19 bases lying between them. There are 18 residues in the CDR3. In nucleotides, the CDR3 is TGTGCCAGCAGCCAAGGGAGAAAGGGCCGGCGATCCACAGATACGCAGTATTTT. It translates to CASSQGRKGRRSTDTQYF.

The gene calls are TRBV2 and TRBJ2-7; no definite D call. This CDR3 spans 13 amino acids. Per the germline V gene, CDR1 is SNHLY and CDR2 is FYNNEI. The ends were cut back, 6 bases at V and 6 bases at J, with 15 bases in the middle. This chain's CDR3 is CASRLGLRREQYF. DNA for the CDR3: TGTGCCAGCAGGTTGGGTCTCCGGCGCGAGCAGTACTTC.

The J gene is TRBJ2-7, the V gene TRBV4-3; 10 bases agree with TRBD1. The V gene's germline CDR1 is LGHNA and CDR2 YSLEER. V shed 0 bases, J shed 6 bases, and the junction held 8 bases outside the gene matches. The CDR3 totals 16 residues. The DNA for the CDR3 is TGCGCCAGCAGCCAAGAACGGACAGGGGGTTTGGGCGAGCAGTACTTC. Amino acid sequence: CASSQERTGGLGEQYF.

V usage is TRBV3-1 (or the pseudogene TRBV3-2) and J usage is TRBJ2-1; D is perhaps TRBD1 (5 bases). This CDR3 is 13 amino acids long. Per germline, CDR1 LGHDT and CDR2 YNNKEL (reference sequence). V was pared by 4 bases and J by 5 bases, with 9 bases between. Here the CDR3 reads CASSPDTNNEQFF. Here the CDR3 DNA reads TGTGCCAGCAGCCCGGACACAAACAATGAGCAGTTCTTC.

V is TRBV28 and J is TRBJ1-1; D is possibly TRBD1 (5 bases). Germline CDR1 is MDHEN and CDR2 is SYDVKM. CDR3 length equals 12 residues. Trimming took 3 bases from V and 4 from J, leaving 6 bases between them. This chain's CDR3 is CASSFGTTEAFF. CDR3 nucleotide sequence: TGTGCCAGCAGTTTCGGGACCACTGAAGCTTTCTTT.

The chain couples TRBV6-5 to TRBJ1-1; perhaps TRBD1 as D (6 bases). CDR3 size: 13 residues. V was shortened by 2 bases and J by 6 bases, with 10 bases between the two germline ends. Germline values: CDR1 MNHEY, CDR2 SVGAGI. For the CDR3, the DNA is TGTGCCAGCAGTTACGTGGGGGGCGCTGAAGCTTTCTTT. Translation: CASSYVGGAEAFF.

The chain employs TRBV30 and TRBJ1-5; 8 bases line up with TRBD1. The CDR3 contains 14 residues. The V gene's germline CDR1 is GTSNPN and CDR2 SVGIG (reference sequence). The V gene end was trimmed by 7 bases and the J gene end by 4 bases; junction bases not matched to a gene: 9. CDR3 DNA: TGTGCCTTAACCGACAGGGGACCTAATCAGCCCCAGCATTTT. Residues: CALTDRGPNQPQHF.

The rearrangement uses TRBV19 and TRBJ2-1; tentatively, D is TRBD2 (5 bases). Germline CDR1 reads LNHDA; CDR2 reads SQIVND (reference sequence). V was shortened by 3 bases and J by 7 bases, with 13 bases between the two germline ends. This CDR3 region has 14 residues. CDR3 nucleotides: TGTGCCAGTAGTATGCGATCTAGCCTAAATGAGCAGTTCTTC. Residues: CASSMRSSLNEQFF.

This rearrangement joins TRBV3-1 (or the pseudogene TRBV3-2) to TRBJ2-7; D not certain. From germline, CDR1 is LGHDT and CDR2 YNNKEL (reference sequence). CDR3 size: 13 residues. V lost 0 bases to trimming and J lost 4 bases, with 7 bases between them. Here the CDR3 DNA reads TGTGCCAGCAGCCAAGATTACCGTTACGAGCAGTACTTC. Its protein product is CASSQDYRYEQYF.

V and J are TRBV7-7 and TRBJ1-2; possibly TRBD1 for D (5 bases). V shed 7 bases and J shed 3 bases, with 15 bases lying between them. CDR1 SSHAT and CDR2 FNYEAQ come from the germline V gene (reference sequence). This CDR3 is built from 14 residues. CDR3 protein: CASKMGVVDYGYTF. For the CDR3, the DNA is TGTGCCAGCAAGATGGGGGTTGTCGACTATGGCTACACCTTC.

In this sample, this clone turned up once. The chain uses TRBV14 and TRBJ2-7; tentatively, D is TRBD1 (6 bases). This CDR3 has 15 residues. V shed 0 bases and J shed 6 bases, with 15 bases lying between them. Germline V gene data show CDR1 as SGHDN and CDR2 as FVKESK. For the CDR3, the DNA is TGTGCCAGCAGCCAAGATAAGCTACCGACAGGCGAGCAGTACTTC. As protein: CASSQDKLPTGEQYF.

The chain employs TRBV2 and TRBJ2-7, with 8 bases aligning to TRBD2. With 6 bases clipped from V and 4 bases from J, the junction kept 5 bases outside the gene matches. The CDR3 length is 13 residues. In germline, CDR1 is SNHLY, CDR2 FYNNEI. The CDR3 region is CASSEREGYEQYF. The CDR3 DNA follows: TGTGCCAGCAGCGAACGGGAGGGGTACGAGCAGTACTTC.

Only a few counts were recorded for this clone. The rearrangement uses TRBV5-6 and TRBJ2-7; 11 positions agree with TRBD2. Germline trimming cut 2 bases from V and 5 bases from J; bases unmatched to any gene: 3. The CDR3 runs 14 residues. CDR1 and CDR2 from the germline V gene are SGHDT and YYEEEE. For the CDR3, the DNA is TGTGCCAGCAGCTTCACTAGCGGGAGCCACGAGCAGTACTTC. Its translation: CASSFTSGSHEQYF.